These 26 T cell receptor beta chains were sequenced from one sample in a study of T cells in Graves' hyperthyroidism and ophthalmopathy. Researchers amplified the TCR beta CDR3 regions from RNA transcripts. HTBI primers were employed in a first-round RT-PCR of the TCR CDR3. TCRdb passed the multiplex PCR reads through MiXCR, listing each CDR3 protein once. The sample holds about 400,000 distinct CDR3 sequences, approximately 15% seen once. The specimen sequenced was blood. Receptors originate from a woman aged 18-29 years with Graves' hyperthyroidism.

The rearrangement uses TRBV29-1 and TRBJ1-2; D not certain. V was trimmed by 5 bases and J by 4 bases, leaving 14 bases between them. Per germline, CDR1 SQVTM and CDR2 ANQGSEA. This CDR3 is 13 amino acids long. In DNA, the CDR3 is TGCAGCGTTTATTCCCCGCTCCTCTATGGCTACACCTTC. Residues: CSVYSPLLYGYTF. The complete variable domain, with remaining parts taken from reference TRBV29-1 and TRBJ1-2, reads SAVISQKPSRDICQRGTSLTIQCQVDSQVTMMFWYRQQPGQSLTLIATANQGSEATYESGFVIDKFPISRPNLTFSTLTVSNMSPEDSSIYLCSVYSPLLYGYTFGSGTRLTVV.

This clonotype occurred many times. The CDR3: CASSYRQWNSPLHF. The CDR3 DNA follows: TGTGCCAGCAGTTACCGACAGTGGAATTCACCCCTCCACTTT. The J gene is TRBJ1-6, the V gene TRBV27; D is perhaps TRBD1 (5 bases). CDR3 length: 14 amino acids. V was pared by 4 bases and J by 7 bases, with 11 bases between. The V gene's germline CDR1 is MNHEY and CDR2 SMNVEV (reference sequence).

A note on this clonotype: This may arise from a read error, as a much more abundant clone is one base away. The genes are TRBV28 and TRBJ2-1; D not resolved. Germline V lookup: CDR1 MDHEN, CDR2 SYDVKM. V was trimmed by 3 bases and J by 8 bases, leaving 17 bases between them. The CDR3 extends over 15 amino acids. The CDR3 bases are TGTGCCAGCAGTTTTGGAAGCAGGAAAAACGATGAGCAGTTCTTC. It specifies CASSFGSRKNDEQFF.

This chain uses TRBV5-1 with TRBJ2-3; D gene ambiguous. With 0 bases removed from V and 2 bases from J, the gap between germline ends came to 7 bases. Germline lookup yields CDR1 SGHRS and CDR2 YFSETQ. CDR3 length equals 14 residues. CDR3 sequence: CASSLGFFTDTQYF. In DNA form, the CDR3 reads TGCGCCAGCAGCTTGGGATTTTTCACAGATACGCAGTATTTT. The full variable domain, its missing parts supplied by reference TRBV5-1 and TRBJ2-3, is KAGVTQTPRYLIKTRGQQVTLSCSPISGHRSVSWYQQTPGQGLQFLFEYFSETQRNKGNFPGRFSGRQFSNSRSEMNVSTLELGDSALYLCASSLGFFTDTQYFGPGTRLTVL.

The rearrangement joins TRBV20-1 to TRBJ1-5; TRBD1 matches 8 bases. With V trimmed by 6 bases and J by 0 bases, 19 bases remained unmatched. Looked up from germline, CDR1 is DFQATT and CDR2 is SNEGSKA (reference sequence). The CDR3 has 19 amino acids. CDR3 in amino acids: CSALKAGGSQTYSNQPQHF. In DNA, the CDR3 is TGCAGTGCCCTTAAGGCAGGGGGCTCTCAAACTTATAGCAATCAGCCCCAGCATTTT.

The sample holds many counts of this clonotype. This chain links TRBV11-2 with TRBJ2-3, with 15 bases lining up with TRBD2. CDR1 and CDR2 from the germline V gene are SGHAT and FQNNGV. After removal of 5 bases from V and 4 bases from J, the junction contained 10 bases not matched to a gene. This CDR3 has 18 residues. The CDR3 DNA follows: TGTGCCAGCAGCGGAAGGACTAGCGGGAGGGCCTTGGCAGATACGCAGTATTTT. Its protein is CASSGRTSGRALADTQYF.

This chain joins TRBV20-1 and TRBJ2-1; 10 bases are shared with TRBD2. V dropped 2 bases and J dropped 8; count of bases not matched to a gene: 6. Germline CDR1 reads DFQATT; CDR2 reads SNEGSKA (reference sequence). The CDR3 has 14 residues. As DNA, the CDR3 is TGCAGTGCTAGACTAGCGGGAGTAGGCGATGAGCAGTTCTTC. As protein: CSARLAGVGDEQFF.

This clonotype was detected many times. CDR3 nucleotide sequence: TGTGCTAGTGGTCCCGGAGGCGGGAACACTGAAGCTTTCTTT. Amino acid sequence: CASGPGGGNTEAFF. The chain joins TRBV12-5 to TRBJ1-1; the D is unclear. V was clipped by 5 bases and J by 1 base, with 11 bases between them. Germline CDR1 LGHNT, CDR2 FRNRAP. The CDR3 runs to 14 residues.

Details on this clonotype: A much larger clone lies a single base off, so this may be a read error. The chain couples TRBV2 to TRBJ2-1; TRBD2 aligns across 12 bases. Per germline, CDR1 SNHLY and CDR2 FYNNEI. CDR3 length: 16 amino acids. CDR3 sequence: CASRHHLAGGGNEQLF. CDR3 DNA: TGTGCCAGCAGACACCACCTAGCGGGAGGGGGCAATGAGCAGCTCTTC.

This clonotype was counted only a few times. V and J are TRBV12-3 or TRBV12-4 and TRBJ2-1, with D possibly called TRBD1 or TRBD2 (5 bases each). The CDR3 totals 15 residues. Trimming removed 3 bases from V and 0 bases from J, with 9 bases in between. CDR3 region: CASSFWGSSYNEQFF. In nucleotides, the CDR3 is TGTGCCAGCAGTTTTTGGGGGAGCTCCTACAATGAGCAGTTCTTC.

Concerning this clonotype itself: One base away lies a much larger clone, so this may be a sequencing read error. The CDR3 region is CASSYPQKETQYF. For the CDR3, the DNA is TGTGCCAGCAGTTACCCCCAGAAGGAGACCCAGTACTTC. The gene calls are TRBV6-2 or TRBV6-3 and TRBJ2-5; D gene unclear. Germline V gene sequence: CDR1 MNHEY, CDR2 SVGEGT. V gave up 2 bases and J gave up 5 bases, with 9 bases separating them. This CDR3 contains 13 residues.

This clonotype was detected only a few times. This sequence joins TRBV30 and TRBJ2-5; no definite D call. The CDR3 runs 16 residues. With 3 bases removed from V and 1 base from J, the gap between germline ends came to 18 bases. Germline V gene sequence: CDR1 GTSNPN, CDR2 SVGIG (reference sequence). This CDR3 reads CAWRFYRLGVQETQYF. The CDR3 coding sequence is TGTGCCTGGAGGTTCTATCGTCTTGGGGTCCAAGAGACCCAGTACTTC.

This chain uses TRBV7-9 with TRBJ1-2; D perhaps matches TRBD1 (5 bases). Trimming left V 4 bases short and J 4 bases short, with 10 bases between. Germline assignment: CDR1 SEHNR and CDR2 FQNEAQ (reference sequence). The CDR3 sequence is 13 residues long. CDR3 nucleotides: TGTGCCAGCAGCTCCTGGGACGGCTATGGCTACACCTTC. This encodes CASSSWDGYGYTF.

This clonotype was detected ten times or more. The J gene is TRBJ1-1, the V gene TRBV27; D may be TRBD1 (6 bases). Trimming pared 6 bases from V and 1 base from J, leaving 15 bases between. Per the germline V gene, CDR1 is MNHEY and CDR2 is SMNVEV (reference sequence). The CDR3 extends over 15 amino acids. The CDR3 loop reads CASRPFGQRNTEAFF. In DNA form, the CDR3 reads TGTGCCAGCAGACCCTTCGGACAGAGGAACACTGAAGCTTTCTTT.

This clonotype occurred once. The chain joins TRBV28 to TRBJ2-1, with 12 bases aligning to TRBD2. The V gene end was trimmed by 6 bases and the J gene end by 0 bases; junction bases not matched to a gene: 12. The CDR3 has 19 residues. Germline V gives CDR1 MDHEN, CDR2 SYDVKM. This CDR3 reads CASSSYRLAGDNSYNEQFF. The CDR3 bases are TGTGCCAGCAGCTCTTACCGACTAGCGGGAGACAACTCCTACAATGAGCAGTTCTTC.

V usage is TRBV7-2 and J usage is TRBJ2-6; 7 nucleotides match TRBD1. Germline CDR1 SGHTA, CDR2 FQGNSA. J lost 5 bases, V lost 3 bases, and 4 bases had no gene match. This CDR3 has 15 residues. The CDR3 spells CASSFGDSRANVLTF. The CDR3 coding sequence is TGTGCCAGCAGCTTCGGGGACAGTCGGGCCAACGTCCTGACTTTC.

Many counts were recorded for this clonotype. The V and J genes are TRBV18 and TRBJ2-5, with a tentative D call TRBD1 (5 bases). Looked up from germline, CDR1 is KGHSH and CDR2 is LQKENI. The CDR3 has 13 amino acids. V was shortened by 3 bases and J by 3 bases, with 8 bases between the two germline ends. CDR3 loop: CASSPSREETQYF. In DNA form, the CDR3 reads TGTGCCAGCTCACCTAGCAGGGAAGAGACCCAGTACTTC.

Regarding this clonotype: A much larger clonotype is one base distant, so this may be a read error. This chain uses TRBV28 with TRBJ1-2, with D uncertain. Germline CDR1 is MDHEN and CDR2 is SYDVKM. CDR3 length equals 14 residues. As DNA, the CDR3 is TGTGCCAGGAGTTTAATAGGGCCAGACTATGGCTACACCTTC. Its translation is CARSLIGPDYGYTF.

Of note for this clonotype: This may stem from a read error, because a much larger clone lies one nucleotide away. It is likely a read error, because the conserved phenylalanine at the end of the CDR3 is missing. The V and J genes are TRBV6-1 and TRBJ2-7; the match to TRBD2 covers 8 bases. The V segment lost 3 bases and the J segment 7 bases; nucleotides outside the gene matches: 8. There are 14 residues in the CDR3. Germline V gene data show CDR1 as MNHNS and CDR2 as SASEGT. Written as DNA, the CDR3 is TGTGCCAGCAGTGACGGCATATCGGGAGGGGAGCAGTACCTC. This gives the protein CASSDGISGGEQYL.

This clonotype has ten or more counts. The V call is TRBV28, the J call TRBJ1-2; 10 bases match TRBD1. In germline, CDR1 is MDHEN, CDR2 SYDVKM. V lost 6 bases, J lost 6 bases, and 4 bases stayed unmatched. The CDR3 sequence is 13 residues long. CDR3 in DNA: TGTGCCAGCAGGGTAGGGACAGGGGATGGCTACACCTTC. Translating gives CASRVGTGDGYTF.

The chain recombines TRBV5-1 with TRBJ2-1, with TRBD1 as a possible D gene (5 bases). This CDR3 is 15 amino acids long. In germline, CDR1 is SGHRS, CDR2 YFSETQ. Trimming took off 4 bases at V and 2 bases at J, with 13 bases between the two ends. The CDR3 is CASSMDMPPYNEQFF. The CDR3 bases are TGCGCCAGCAGCATGGACATGCCCCCCTACAATGAGCAGTTCTTC.

This clonotype was observed once. Written as DNA, the CDR3 is TGCGCCAGCAGCCAGGAATGGACTAGCGGGAGGGCGTGGACCCAGTTCTTC. This gives the protein CASSQEWTSGRAWTQFF. This chain joins TRBV4-1 and TRBJ2-1; TRBD2 agrees at 15 bases. The CDR3 is 17 amino acids. Trimming cost V 3 bases and J 13 bases; bases outside gene matches: 13. Germline-derived CDR1 and CDR2 are MGHRA and YSYEKL.

This clonotype appeared many times. The rearrangement joins TRBV27 to TRBJ2-7; 7 nucleotides match TRBD2. Germline CDR1 reads MNHEY; CDR2 reads SMNVEV (reference sequence). CDR3 length: 15 residues. The V and J ends lost 3 bases and 2 bases, in that order; junction bases with no gene match: 7. The CDR3: CASSLYGLGAYEQYF. CDR3 DNA sequence: TGTGCCAGCAGTTTGTACGGACTAGGGGCCTACGAGCAGTACTTC.

Comments on this clonotype: A read error is possible here, since a much larger clone lies one base away. The CDR3 sequence is CAWSVSVGNQAQHF. CDR3 DNA: TGTGCCTGGAGTGTTTCGGTAGGCAATCAGGCCCAGCATTTT. J is TRBJ1-5 and V is TRBV30; D gene ambiguous. This CDR3 comprises 14 residues. Germline V lookup: CDR1 GTSNPN, CDR2 SVGIG (reference sequence).

This clonotype has ten or more counts. V gene TRBV30 combines with J gene TRBJ2-7; perhaps TRBD1 as D (6 bases). Between the trimmed V and J ends, which lost 0 bases and 3 bases, there was a span of 15 bases. The germline CDR1 and CDR2 sequences are GTSNPN and SVGIG (reference sequence). The CDR3 runs 15 residues. Here the CDR3 DNA reads TGTGCCTGGAGTGTACGGGCAGGGGCGCTCTACGAGCAGTACTTC. Its translation: CAWSVRAGALYEQYF.

This clonotype has more than one count but fewer than ten. The CDR3 DNA reads TGTGCCAGCAGACGACAGGGCAATGAAAAACTGTTTTTT. Translation gives CASRRQGNEKLFF. The genes are TRBV6-1 and TRBJ1-4, with 7 bases that match TRBD1. The CDR3 extends over 13 amino acids. Germline V gene lookup returns CDR1 MNHNS and CDR2 SASEGT. Losses at the gene ends were 6 bases for V and 5 bases for J; bases not matched to a gene: 3.